Below are 14 T cell receptor beta chains sequenced from a single sample in a study of T cells in localized non-small cell lung cancer. Assay used: immunoSEQ multiplex PCR; TCRdb lists only in-frame clones, some missing. The repertoire holds 20,000 to 25,000 clones, with roughly 84% as singletons. Sample: PBMCs, taken before any cancer treatment. All receptors come from a woman aged 35-75 years with stage II squamous cell lung carcinoma.

This clone has only a few counts. The chain recombines TRBV11-1 with TRBJ2-3; D remains ambiguous. The ends were cut back, 5 bases at V and 8 bases at J, with 14 bases in the middle. This CDR3 contains 13 residues. Germline CDR1 reads SGHAT; CDR2 reads FQDESV (reference sequence). This chain's CDR3 is CASSPGSLGTQYF. CDR3 sequence (DNA): TGTGCCAGCAGCCCCGGGTCCTTGGGTACGCAGTATTTT.

The chain links TRBV11-3 to TRBJ2-3; the D gene could be TRBD1 or TRBD2 (5 bases each). Germline CDR1 and CDR2: SGHNT and YENEEA. The CDR3 is made up of 14 amino acids. Trimming cost V 3 bases and J 0 bases, with 7 bases left between them. The CDR3, as DNA: TGTGCCAGCAGCTTGGGACGGAGCACAGATACGCAGTATTTT. Its protein is CASSLGRSTDTQYF.

The chain couples TRBV4-1 to TRBJ2-2; 10 bases are a match to TRBD2. The CDR3 is 14 residues long. V lost 4 bases and J lost 5; bases outside the gene matches: 1. From germline, CDR1 is MGHRA and CDR2 YSYEKL. DNA of the CDR3: TGCGCCAGCAGCCCGACTAGCGGGACCGGGGAGCTGTTTTTT. Translating gives CASSPTSGTGELFF.

The J gene is TRBJ1-1, the V gene TRBV6-5; tentative D call: TRBD1 (6 bases). Deletions cut 8 bases from V and 10 bases from J, with 17 bases between. This CDR3 has 12 residues. Germline V gene data show CDR1 as MNHEY and CDR2 as SVGAGI. The CDR3 loop reads CASGGTSSRAFF. CDR3 bases: TGTGCCAGCGGGGGGACAAGTTCGCGAGCTTTCTTT.

The chain couples TRBV23-1 to TRBJ1-2, with D unresolved. TRBV23-1 is an ORF for which the function is uncertain. Trimming took 0 bases from V and 1 from J, leaving 6 bases between them. The CDR3 length is 14 residues. CDR3 in amino acids: CASSQSEGNYGYTF. The DNA of the CDR3 is TGCGCCAGCAGTCAATCTGAGGGTAACTATGGCTACACCTTC.

J is TRBJ1-1 and V is TRBV7-9; 11 bases are a match to TRBD1. V dropped 0 bases and J dropped 1; count of bases not matched to a gene: 4. This CDR3 has 17 amino acids. From germline, CDR1 is SEHNR and CDR2 FQNEAQ (reference sequence). The CDR3 coding sequence is TGTGCCAGCAGCTTAGCGACAGGACAGGGGGCGAACACTGAAGCTTTCTTT. Its protein product is CASSLATGQGANTEAFF.

The rearrangement links TRBV9 to TRBJ2-3; the D is unclear. This CDR3 region has 14 residues. V was cut by 4 bases and J by 2 bases, with 11 bases left in between. Germline CDR1 is SGDLS and CDR2 is YYNGEE. This CDR3 reads CASSPLGPTDTQYF. CDR3 nucleotide sequence: TGTGCCAGCAGCCCCCTCGGCCCCACAGATACGCAGTATTTT.

This chain joins TRBV27 and TRBJ1-1; the D gene is possibly TRBD1 (5 bases). CDR3 size: 13 residues. Deletions cut 1 base from V and 5 bases from J, with 8 bases between. Germline V gene sequence: CDR1 MNHEY, CDR2 SMNVEV (reference sequence). CDR3 DNA sequence: TGTGCCAGCAGTTTATTCCGGGGGACTGAAGCTTTCTTT. It codes for CASSLFRGTEAFF.

The chain employs TRBV5-1 and TRBJ1-2, with D possibly matching TRBD1 (5 bases). Trimming removed 5 bases from V and 0 bases from J, with 11 bases in between. The germline CDR1 and CDR2 sequences are SGHRS and YFSETQ. The CDR3 runs to 14 residues. The CDR3 DNA follows: TGCGCCAGCAGTTCGGACACATCTAACTATGGCTACACCTTC. This encodes CASSSDTSNYGYTF.

This chain joins TRBV4-1 and TRBJ2-5; 8 positions agree with TRBD2. V lost 0 bases and J lost 11; bases outside the gene matches: 11. The germline CDR1 and CDR2 sequences are MGHRA and YSYEKL. This CDR3 region has 15 residues. CDR3: CASSQDSGTLREQYF. The CDR3 DNA is TGCGCCAGCAGCCAAGATAGCGGGACCCTCAGGGAGCAGTACTTC.

The sample holds a few counts of this clone. DNA for the CDR3: TGTGCCAGCAGCCAAATCGGTGGGAGGGCCGTTTATGAGCAGTTCTTC. It encodes CASSQIGGRAVYEQFF. The V call is TRBV4-2, the J call TRBJ2-1; TRBD2 aligns across 7 bases. CDR3 length: 16 residues. With 2 bases clipped from V and 8 bases from J, the junction kept 12 bases outside the gene matches. Germline V CDR1 and CDR2: LGHNA, YNFKEQ.

This clone has a handful of counts. The chain has TRBV27 and TRBJ2-7, with D unclear. The CDR3 extends over 15 amino acids. Germline assignment: CDR1 MNHEY and CDR2 SMNVEV (reference sequence). Trimming cost V 5 bases and J 3 bases, with 17 bases left between them. CDR3 residues: CASSPSPAPSYEQYF. The CDR3 coding sequence is TGTGCCAGCAGTCCATCACCCGCCCCAAGCTACGAGCAGTACTTC.

The V call is TRBV4-2, the J call TRBJ2-7; 11 positions agree with TRBD2. Trimming took 3 bases from V and 3 from J; bases not matched to a gene: 4. The germline CDR1 and CDR2 sequences are LGHNA and YNFKEQ. The CDR3 has 15 residues. CDR3 nucleotides: TGTGCCAGCAGCCACGGTACTAGCGGGAGCTACGAGCAGTACTTC. Its translation: CASSHGTSGSYEQYF.

The J gene is TRBJ2-7, the V gene TRBV18, with D possibly matching TRBD1 (5 bases). This CDR3 contains 13 residues. Trimming cost V 0 bases and J 2 bases, with 5 bases left between them. CDR1 and CDR2 (germline): KGHSH, LQKENI. CDR3 bases: TGTGCCAGCTCACCACCGGGGCCCTACGAGCAGTACTTC. This codes for CASSPPGPYEQYF.